Below, one T cell receptor beta chain is given with its context. Relative to the germline gene, one junction end is altered; a read error may explain this. This sample's RNA came from whole unsorted tissue. More than 3 cm separated this lung sample from the edge of the tumor. Newly diagnosed lung cancer patients had thoracic surgery in China, August–November 2014, without prior chemotherapy. The library came from three nested PCR rounds adapted from ARM-PCR protocols. Each CDR3 protein gets one entry after TCRdb re-called the multiplex PCR reads with MiXCR. The repertoire includes approximately 100,000 distinct CDR3 sequences, about 60% of them detected once, and approximately 18% sits in the top ten. This sample is part of a study of tumor and adjacent non-tumor tissue in lung cancer. Looking at the study overall: Stage I to III disease affected about ten men and several women aged about 31 to 80.

The CDR3 sequence is 15 residues long. Germline V gene lookup returns CDR1 MNHNS and CDR2 SASEGT. The V and J genes are TRBV6-1 and TRBJ2-1; D possibly uses TRBD1 or TRBD2 (5 bases each). The source of this sequence is a man aged 30 to 39 with non-small cell lung cancer. What was sequenced was distant non-tumor lung tissue. Here the CDR3 reads CAISVEGWGYNEQFF. The CDR3 nucleotides are TGTGCCATCAGTGTAGAAGGATGGGGGTACAATGAGCAGTTCTTC.